This T cell receptor (beta chain) was sequenced for a study of T cells in Graves' hyperthyroidism and ophthalmopathy. There are 16 residues in the CDR3. Looked up from germline, CDR1 is SGHKS and CDR2 is YYEKEE (reference sequence). The V end was cut by 0 bases, the J end by 3 bases, with 16 bases between. RNA transcripts yielded amplified TCR beta CDR3 regions. TCR CDR3 underwent first-round RT-PCR with the HTBI primer set. One entry per CDR3 protein results from TCRdb running MiXCR on the multiplex PCR reads. The sample yields a few hundred thousand distinct CDR3 sequences, 46% seen once. Study results and caveats: A median around 6.8 months before onset, the model predicted ophthalmopathy.

This clonotype was seen many times. Its specificity is unknown. The sample was peripheral blood or thyroid tissue (not recorded which). The chain couples TRBV5-5 to TRBJ2-7; a weak D match, TRBD1 (6 bases). The receptor was derived from a young woman with Graves' hyperthyroidism. CDR3 region: CASSLARQAGNYEQYF. The CDR3 region has the DNA TGTGCCAGCAGCTTGGCAAGACAGGCCGGGAACTACGAGCAGTACTTC.